The 5 T cell receptor beta chains given below trace back to one sample, sequenced in a study of blood T cell repertoires in COVID-19. TCRdb's copy holds only in-frame clones and misses some; the assay was immunoSEQ multiplex PCR. The data hold roughly 230,000 clones, with 80% to 85% observed a single time. Sequenced: PBMCs or T cells enriched from blood (not recorded which). These receptors were collected from a man aged 50 to 59 who had recovered from COVID-19.

The chain has TRBV20-1 and TRBJ1-5; 9 nucleotides align to TRBD1. CDR3 length equals 16 residues. V was pared by 4 bases and J by 6 bases, with 13 bases of the junction left unmatched. The germline CDR1 and CDR2 sequences are DFQATT and SNEGSKA (reference sequence). The CDR3 DNA reads as TGCAGTGCTATTGACAGGGGGATAGGGGTAAGTCAGCCCCAGCATTTT. Protein: CSAIDRGIGVSQPQHF.

V usage is TRBV24-1 and J usage is TRBJ2-1, with 11 bases aligning to TRBD1. The CDR3 is made up of 14 amino acids. Germline-derived CDR1 and CDR2 are KGHDR and SFDVKD. V gave up 6 bases and J gave up 7 bases; unmatched junction bases: 4. The CDR3 protein is CATSRTGGANEQFF. As DNA, the CDR3 is TGTGCCACCAGTCGGACAGGGGGCGCAAATGAGCAGTTCTTC.

The rearrangement links TRBV5-4 to TRBJ2-5; 9 bases map to TRBD1. The germline gives CDR1 SGHNT, CDR2 YYREEE (reference sequence). J gave up 5 bases and V 4 bases, and 6 bases lay outside the gene matches. The CDR3 spans 14 residues. In DNA, the CDR3 is TGTGCCAGCAGCGTGCAAGACAGGGGGGAGACCCAGTACTTC. It encodes CASSVQDRGETQYF.

The chain recombines TRBV19 with TRBJ1-3, with D uncertain. CDR1 is LNHDA and CDR2 is SQIVND in the germline V gene (reference sequence). This CDR3 is built from 14 residues. Trimming took 1 base from V and 0 from J, leaving 4 bases between them. CDR3 residues: CASSIASSGNTIYF. The CDR3 coding sequence is TGTGCCAGTAGTATAGCCAGCTCTGGAAACACCATATATTTT.

The chain recombines TRBV5-8 with TRBJ1-2; D possibly corresponds to TRBD1 (6 bases). Germline lookup yields CDR1 SGHTS and CDR2 YDEGEE. Deletions cut 0 bases from V and 0 bases from J, with 9 bases between. This CDR3 region has 15 residues. Written as DNA, the CDR3 is TGTGCCAGCAGCTTGGCCGGGACACCTAACTATGGCTACACCTTC. Translating it yields CASSLAGTPNYGYTF.